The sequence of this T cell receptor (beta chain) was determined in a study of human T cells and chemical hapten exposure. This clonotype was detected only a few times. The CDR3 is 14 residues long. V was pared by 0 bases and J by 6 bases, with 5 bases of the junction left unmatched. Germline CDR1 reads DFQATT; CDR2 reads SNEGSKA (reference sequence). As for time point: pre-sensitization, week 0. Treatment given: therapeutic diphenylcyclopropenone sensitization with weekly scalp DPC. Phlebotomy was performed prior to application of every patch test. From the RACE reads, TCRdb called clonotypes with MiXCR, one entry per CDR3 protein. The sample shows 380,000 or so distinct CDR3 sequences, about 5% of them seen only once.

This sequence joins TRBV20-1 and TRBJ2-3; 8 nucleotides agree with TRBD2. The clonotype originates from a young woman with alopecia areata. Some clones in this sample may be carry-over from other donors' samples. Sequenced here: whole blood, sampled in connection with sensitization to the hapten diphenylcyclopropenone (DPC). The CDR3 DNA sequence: TGCAGTGCTAGAGACGGGACTAGTGGGGATACGCAGTATTTT. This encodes CSARDGTSGDTQYF.